This T cell receptor (beta chain) originates from a study of shared clonotypes between healthy human individuals. Clones were sequenced by immunoSEQ multiplex PCR, and TCRdb holds only the in-frame ones, with some missing. This sample yields about 510,000 clones, of which approximately 79% are seen a single time; over 10% belongs to the top ten. The CDR3 extends over 16 amino acids. The V call is TRBV21-1, the J call TRBJ2-2; TRBD1, the table's D call, was not compared with the DNA. TRBV21-1 is a pseudogene locus. The origin of this receptor is a woman aged 40 to 49 in good health. Some clones in this sample may be carry-over from other donors' samples. The sample consisted of PBMCs. CDR3 region: CASSKEWGQRTGELFF. The CDR3 DNA is TGTGCCAGCAGCAAAGAATGGGGACAGCGGACCGGGGAGCTGTTTTTT.